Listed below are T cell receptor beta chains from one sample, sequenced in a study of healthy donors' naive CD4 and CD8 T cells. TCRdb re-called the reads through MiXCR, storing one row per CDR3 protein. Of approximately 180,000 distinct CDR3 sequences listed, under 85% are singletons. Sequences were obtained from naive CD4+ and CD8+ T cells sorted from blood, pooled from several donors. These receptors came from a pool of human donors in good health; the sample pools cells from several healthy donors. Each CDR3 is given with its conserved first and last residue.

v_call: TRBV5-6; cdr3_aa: CASSLELGIMDIQYF
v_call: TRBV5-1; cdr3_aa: CASSKSTGLTDTQYF
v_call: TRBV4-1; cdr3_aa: CASSGHRDYGYTF
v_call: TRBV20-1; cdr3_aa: CSARETGQRADTQYF
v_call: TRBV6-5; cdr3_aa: CASSLGTGYYEQHF
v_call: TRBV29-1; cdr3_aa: CSVGGAFEQFF
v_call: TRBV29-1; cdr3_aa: CSVEWLLAGDTQYF
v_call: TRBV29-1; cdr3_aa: CSVGTSVVREQYF
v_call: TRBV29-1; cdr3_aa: CSVEVPGASYEQYF
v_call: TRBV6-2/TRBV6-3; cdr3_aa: CASSYLPGLNSGYTF
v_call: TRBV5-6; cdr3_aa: CASSGPGQKNTEAFF
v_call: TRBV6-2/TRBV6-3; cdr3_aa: CASSLREDTQYF
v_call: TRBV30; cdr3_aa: CAWEPLQGPYEQYF
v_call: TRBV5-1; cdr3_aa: CASSLGRDTEAFF
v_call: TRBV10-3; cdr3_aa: CATRTGEKNQPQHF
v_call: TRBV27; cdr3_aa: CASSIRGLAGGGEQFF
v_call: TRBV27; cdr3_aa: CASSGDGFSYEQYF
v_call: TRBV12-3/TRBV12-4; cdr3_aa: CASSSDRAYEQYF
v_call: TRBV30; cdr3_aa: CAWSPGMLTIYNSPLHF
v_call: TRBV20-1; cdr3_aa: CSAGNPGQGGQPQHF
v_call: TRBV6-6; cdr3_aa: CASGAEAFF
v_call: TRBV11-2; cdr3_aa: CASSSRRTAEQYF
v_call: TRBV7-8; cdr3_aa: CASSLGGRGSYEQYF
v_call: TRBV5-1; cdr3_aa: CASSLMRGATGANVLTF
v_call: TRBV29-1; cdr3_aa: CSVDRPRRQKTYNEQFF
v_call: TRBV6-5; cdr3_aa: CASSRSGGQWDTQYF
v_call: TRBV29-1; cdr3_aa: CSVENPYTGELFF
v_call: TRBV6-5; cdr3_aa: CASSYSEAAPPQDTQYF
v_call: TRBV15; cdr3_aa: CATSSSTGTGTFNQPQHF
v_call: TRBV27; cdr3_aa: CASSLSSETQYF
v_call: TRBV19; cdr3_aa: CASSMQAFNYGYTF
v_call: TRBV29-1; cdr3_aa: CSVDSTGELFF
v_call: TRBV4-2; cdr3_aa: CASSQDGDDTQYF
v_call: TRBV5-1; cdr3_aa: CASSPAGQATYNEQFF
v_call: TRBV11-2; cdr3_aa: CASSSASGIYNEQFF
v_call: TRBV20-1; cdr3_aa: CSARLAGVTDTQYF
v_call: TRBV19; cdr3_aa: CASKRGSVTGELFF
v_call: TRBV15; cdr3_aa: CATSRRPSGTYEQYF
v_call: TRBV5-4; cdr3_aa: CASSPSKLEQFF
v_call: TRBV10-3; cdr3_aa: CAISDELAGGHSYNEQFF
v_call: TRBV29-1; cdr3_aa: CSVERGAYGYTF
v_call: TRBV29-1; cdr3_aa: CSVALTGGEGNQPQHF
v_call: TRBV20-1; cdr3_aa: CSARDLTSGRITYEQYF
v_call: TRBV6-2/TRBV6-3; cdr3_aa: CASSYEQQGMRQPQHF
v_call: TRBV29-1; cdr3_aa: CSVDYDRGRSPNYGYTF
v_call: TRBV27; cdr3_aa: CASTSGTDTQYF
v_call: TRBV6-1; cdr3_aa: CASSEARLDEQYF
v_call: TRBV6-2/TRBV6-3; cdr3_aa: CASRRGNEQYF
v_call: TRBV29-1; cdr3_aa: CSVEDLQGKSPDTQYF
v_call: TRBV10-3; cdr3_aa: CAISEGKAVYGYTF
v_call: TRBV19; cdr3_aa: CASTPKVTGPTSDSPLHF
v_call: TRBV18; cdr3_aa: CASSYSFSYEQYF
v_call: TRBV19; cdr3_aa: CASSIPLGLAGVGELFF
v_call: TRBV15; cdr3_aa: CATSRDGWAETQYF
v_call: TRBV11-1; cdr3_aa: CASGETGVTEAFF
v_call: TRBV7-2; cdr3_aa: CASSFARQPQHF
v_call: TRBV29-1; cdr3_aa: CSVEASAETQYF
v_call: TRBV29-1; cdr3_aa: CSGLILGADTQYF
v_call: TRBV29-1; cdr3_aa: CSDGLAGVEQFF
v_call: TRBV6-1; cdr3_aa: CASSVSGDYEQYF